This entry concerns a single TCR beta chain. Its antigen remains undetermined. Base qualities are not recorded, but no much larger clone differs from it by a single base. The junction shows trimming of 7 bases on V and 5 bases on J, plus 23 bases between the germline ends. Looking up the germline V gene (reference sequence) yields CDR1 MNHEY and CDR2 SMNVEV. Counted from cysteine to phenylalanine, this CDR3 has 16 amino acids. Of the read, only the CDR3 DNA is kept; its 48 bases are in frame from base 1. One collaborating source in Seattle enrolled patients while the patients were actively infected and followed the patients over time throughout the course of disease. The collaborating institutions used their own protocols to collect whole blood in K2EDTA tubes. Collaborator samples were shipped for TCRbeta analysis as frozen whole blood, isolated PBMCs, or DNA extracted from either sample type. TCRbeta CDR3 regions were amplified from genomic DNA using the immunoSEQ Assay, a bias-controlled multiplex PCR. Regarding the original processing steps: Within the assay, amplification of reference gene primers was used to estimate how many nucleated cells each sample contained. To quantify the absolute abundance of each unique TCRbeta CDR3 rearrangement, sequence reads were collapsed and filtered. For each sample, productive Simpson clonality was calculated by taking the square root of Simpson's diversity index across productive rearrangements. Held by TCRdb, this immuneACCESS table contains in-frame sequences only and omits some clones. Under half of the omission traces to an unresolved V gene where checked; the cause of the rest is unknown. V and J calls and clone size are copied from that table; D and trimming were computed from the DNA. In all, the sample holds under 450,000 clones, and 88% of those were seen once. The ten largest account for roughly 12% of the sample.

These data come from a study of blood T cell repertoires in COVID-19 (TCRdb year 2020). Context from the whole study: Samples covering the acute and convalescent phases of COVID-19 were provided by collaborators in the United States, Italy and Spain. The material from the prospective study consisted of cDNA or gDNA derived from T cells, B-cell-depleted T cells, or PBMCs. Where available, HLA class I and class II types were taken from metadata supplied by the sample provider and were not determined by assay-based typing. The repertoires were released in a freely available public database intended as a resource for research on the immune response to SARS-CoV-2. The dataset comprised deeply sampled blood TCRbeta repertoires from subjects exposed to, actively infected with, or recovered from COVID-19. Samples were obtained from the ongoing ImmuneRACE study (first 160 participants) and from about 1,300 subjects provided by 6 global collaborators. A de-identified subject ID, COVID-19 status, age in years and sex were almost always included in the sample metadata.

General study outcomes and caveats: How much clinical and demographic metadata was included differed by source and by participant, and the metadata was provided uncurated.

Input material: peripheral blood. The rearranged chain carries TRBV27 and TRBJ2-5; TRBD1 is a possible D gene, resting on 6 matching bases. This TCR came from a woman between 50 and 59 years old with COVID-19, enrolled during active disease. The nucleotide sequence is TGTGCCAGCACCTCCACAGGGACCCTAACCAGCGAGACCCAGTACTTC. This codes for CASTSTGTLTSETQYF.